The 10 T cell receptor beta chains in this list originate from one sample, sequenced in a study of cytomegalovirus exposure and HLA in healthy donors listed by TCRdb under 2017. Receptor amplification or capture employed the immunoSEQ multiplex PCR assay. The multiplex PCR relied on a mix of 60 forward primers for TCR Vbeta segments and 13 reverse primers for TCR Jbeta segments. TCRdb took over this immuneACCESS table, retaining in-frame rearrangements with V and J assigned. Such tables are incomplete; in checked studies, under half of the missing clones stem from an unresolved V gene, and the remainder is unexplained. The table for this sample lists 200,000 or so clones; 84% of them were counted only once. Of the sample, about 0.25% falls within the top ten clones. What was sequenced was PBMCs. The receptors shown here come from a boy under 18 in good health and CMV-seronegative.

This chain joins TRBV30 and TRBJ1-3; maybe TRBD1 (6 bases). V dropped 1 base and J dropped 0 bases, with 10 bases sitting between them. Germline V gene sequence: CDR1 GTSNPN, CDR2 SVGIG (reference sequence). This CDR3 has 15 residues. CDR3 nucleotides: TGTGCCTGGAGTGGGCGGACAGCCTCTGGAAACACCATATATTTT. The encoded protein is CAWSGRTASGNTIYF.

CDR3 nucleotides: TGTGCCAGCAGGCTAGCGGGAGGAAGCAATGAGCAGTTCTTC. Amino acid sequence: CASRLAGGSNEQFF. V usage is TRBV7-3 and J usage is TRBJ2-1, with TRBD2 identical over 11 bases. Looked up from germline, CDR1 is SGHTA and CDR2 is FQGTGA. The CDR3 has 14 amino acids. With 6 bases clipped from V and 6 bases from J, the junction kept 4 bases outside the gene matches.

About this clone itself: At one end, the junction sequence differs from germline, possibly due to a read error. Distinct nucleotide sequences in the sample also encode this CDR3. The V call is TRBV15, the J call TRBJ2-1; 11 bases match TRBD2. Germline V gene sequence: CDR1 LNHNV, CDR2 YYDKDF (reference sequence). The CDR3 extends over 15 amino acids. In DNA form, the CDR3 reads TGCGCCACCAGCATCACTAGCGGGAGCTTGGATGAGCAGTTCTTC. Translating it yields CATSITSGSLDEQFF.

V usage is TRBV6-1 and J usage is TRBJ1-2, with a weak D call TRBD1 (5 bases). Germline CDR1 MNHNS, CDR2 SASEGT. V was cut by 6 bases and J by 7 bases, with 15 bases left in between. The CDR3 extends over 13 amino acids. The CDR3 here is CASRKVQGGGYTF. In DNA form, the CDR3 reads TGTGCCAGCAGGAAAGTGCAGGGCGGTGGCTACACCTTC.

The V and J genes are TRBV5-8 and TRBJ2-3, with D possibly being TRBD1 (5 bases). CDR1 SGHTS and CDR2 YDEGEE come from the germline V gene. The CDR3 spans 17 residues. V dropped 0 bases and J dropped 2 bases, with 16 bases sitting between them. The CDR3 DNA reads TGTGCCAGCAGCTTGGTTGTTTTTACAGGCTTCACAGATACGCAGTATTTT. Translated, it gives CASSLVVFTGFTDTQYF.

This chain connects TRBV29-1 to TRBJ2-5, with D uncertain. V lost 4 bases and J lost 2, with 8 bases in between. Germline V gene data show CDR1 as SQVTM and CDR2 as ANQGSEA. This CDR3 comprises 12 residues. CDR3 sequence: CSVVPVQETQYF. The CDR3 DNA sequence: TGCAGCGTTGTGCCGGTTCAAGAGACCCAGTACTTC.

This rearrangement joins TRBV28 to TRBJ2-3, with TRBD1 matching 8 bases. V was pared by 7 bases and J by 4 bases, with 4 bases of the junction left unmatched. Looked up from germline, CDR1 is MDHEN and CDR2 is SYDVKM. This CDR3 comprises 13 residues. In DNA form, the CDR3 reads TGTGCCAGCATAGCAGGGGGCGCAGATACGCAGTATTTT. Protein: CASIAGGADTQYF. Filled out from reference TRBV28 and TRBJ2-3, the complete variable domain reads DVKVTQSSRYLVKRTGEKVFLECVQDMDHENMFWYRQDPGLGLRLIYFSYDVKMKEKGDIPEGYSVSREKKERFSLILESASTNQTSMYLCASIAGGADTQYFGPGTRLTVL.

The J gene is TRBJ1-6, the V gene TRBV11-2; 7 bases line up with TRBD1. Trimming at V came to 1 base and at J to 9 bases, leaving 3 bases not matched to a gene. CDR3 length: 14 residues. In germline, CDR1 is SGHAT, CDR2 FQNNGV. For the CDR3, the DNA is TGTGCCAGCAGCTTAGTCACAGGGGTTTCACCCCTCCACTTT. Translation gives CASSLVTGVSPLHF.

The chain employs TRBV14 and TRBJ2-7; D gene uncertain. Trimming pared 2 bases from V and 4 bases from J, leaving 9 bases between. This CDR3 spans 13 amino acids. CDR1 and CDR2 (germline): SGHDN, FVKESK. The DNA for the CDR3 is TGTGCCAGCAGCCAAAACTTCAGGTACGAGCAGTACTTC. Translating gives CASSQNFRYEQYF.

The chain is built from TRBV19 and TRBJ2-1; a possible D gene is TRBD1 (6 bases). This CDR3 spans 14 amino acids. Trimming stripped 4 bases from V and 7 bases from J, with 14 bases between. The germline V gene encodes CDR1 LNHDA and CDR2 SQIVND (reference sequence). The CDR3 DNA reads TGTGCCAGTAGTACCGGGACAAGAAGTAATGAGCAGTTCTTC. Encoded protein: CASSTGTRSNEQFF.